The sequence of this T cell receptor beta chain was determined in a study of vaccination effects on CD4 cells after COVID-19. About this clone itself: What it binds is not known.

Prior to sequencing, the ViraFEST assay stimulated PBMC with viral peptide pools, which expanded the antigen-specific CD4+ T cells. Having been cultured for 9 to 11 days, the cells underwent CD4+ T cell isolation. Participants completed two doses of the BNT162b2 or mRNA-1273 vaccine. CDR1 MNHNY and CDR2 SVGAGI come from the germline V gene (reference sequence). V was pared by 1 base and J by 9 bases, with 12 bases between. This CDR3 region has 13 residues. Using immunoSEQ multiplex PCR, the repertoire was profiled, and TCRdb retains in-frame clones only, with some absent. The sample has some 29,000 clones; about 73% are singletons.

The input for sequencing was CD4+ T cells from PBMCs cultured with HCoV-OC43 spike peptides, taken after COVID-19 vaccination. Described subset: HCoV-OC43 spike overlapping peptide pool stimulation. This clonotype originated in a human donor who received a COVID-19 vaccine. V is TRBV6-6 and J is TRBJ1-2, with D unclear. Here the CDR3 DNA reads TGTGCCAGCAGTTACTTCCCGAATAGGAGCTACACCTTC. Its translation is CASSYFPNRSYTF.